This T cell receptor beta chain was recorded in a study of graft-versus-host responses after intestinal transplantation. Study information: Among the recipients, transplants were multivisceral, liver-intestinal, or isolated intestinal. Every recipient underwent anti-thymocyte globulin induction, then tacrolimus and steroids for 3 to 4 years. Regarding the study as a whole: Some GvH clones appeared in ileal mucosa or blood before recipient bone marrow. Within allografts, high graft-versus-host to host-versus-graft clonal ratios were seen among patients with graft-donor T cell macrochimerism.

The assay was immunoSEQ multiplex PCR, and TCRdb's table has in-frame clones only and misses some. The sample lists just over 95,000 clones; around 90% were seen once. This clone was seen a handful of times. Its antigen is unknown. The V end lost 6 bases, the J end lost 5 bases, and 14 bases lay between the germline ends. The CDR3 sequence is 13 residues long. CDR1 MNHEY and CDR2 SVGAGI come from the germline V gene. Sequences were derived from unstimulated CD4+ T cells sorted from spleen or lymph node cells, sampled before intestinal transplant. This rearrangement joins TRBV6-5 to TRBJ2-7, with D perhaps matching TRBD2 (6 bases). This TCR was recovered from a human donor who received an intestinal transplant. This chain's CDR3 is CASRNAGPHEQYF. In DNA, the CDR3 is TGTGCCAGCAGAAACGCGGGGCCACACGAGCAGTACTTC.